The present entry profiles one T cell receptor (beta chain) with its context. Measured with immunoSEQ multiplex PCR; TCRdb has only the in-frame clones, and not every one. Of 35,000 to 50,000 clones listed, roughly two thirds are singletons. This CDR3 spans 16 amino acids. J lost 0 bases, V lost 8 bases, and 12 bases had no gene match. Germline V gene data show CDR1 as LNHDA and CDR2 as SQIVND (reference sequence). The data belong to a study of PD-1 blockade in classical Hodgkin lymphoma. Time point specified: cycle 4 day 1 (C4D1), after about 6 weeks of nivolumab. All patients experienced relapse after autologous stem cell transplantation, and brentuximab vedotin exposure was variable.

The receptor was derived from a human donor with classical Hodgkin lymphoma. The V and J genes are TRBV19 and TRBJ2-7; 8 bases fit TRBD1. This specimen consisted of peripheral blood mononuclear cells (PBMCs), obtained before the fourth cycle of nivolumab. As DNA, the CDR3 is TGTGCCAGTTCTCTCGCCTCGGGACAGGCCTCCTACGAGCAGTACTTC. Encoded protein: CASSLASGQASYEQYF.